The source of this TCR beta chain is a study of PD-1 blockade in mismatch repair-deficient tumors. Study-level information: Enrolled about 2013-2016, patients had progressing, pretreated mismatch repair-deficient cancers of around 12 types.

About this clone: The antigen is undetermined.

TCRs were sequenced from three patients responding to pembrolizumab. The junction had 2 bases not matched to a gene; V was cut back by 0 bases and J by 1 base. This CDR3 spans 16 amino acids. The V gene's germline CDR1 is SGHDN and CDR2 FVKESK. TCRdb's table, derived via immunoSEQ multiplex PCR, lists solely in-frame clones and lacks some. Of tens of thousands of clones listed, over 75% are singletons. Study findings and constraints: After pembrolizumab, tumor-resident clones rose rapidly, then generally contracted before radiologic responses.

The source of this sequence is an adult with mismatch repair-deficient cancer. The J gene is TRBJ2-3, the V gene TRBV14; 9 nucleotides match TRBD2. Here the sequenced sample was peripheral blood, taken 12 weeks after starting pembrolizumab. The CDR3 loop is CASSQDRTSGTDTQYF. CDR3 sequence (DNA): TGTGCCAGCAGCCAAGACAGGACTAGCGGCACAGATACGCAGTATTTT.